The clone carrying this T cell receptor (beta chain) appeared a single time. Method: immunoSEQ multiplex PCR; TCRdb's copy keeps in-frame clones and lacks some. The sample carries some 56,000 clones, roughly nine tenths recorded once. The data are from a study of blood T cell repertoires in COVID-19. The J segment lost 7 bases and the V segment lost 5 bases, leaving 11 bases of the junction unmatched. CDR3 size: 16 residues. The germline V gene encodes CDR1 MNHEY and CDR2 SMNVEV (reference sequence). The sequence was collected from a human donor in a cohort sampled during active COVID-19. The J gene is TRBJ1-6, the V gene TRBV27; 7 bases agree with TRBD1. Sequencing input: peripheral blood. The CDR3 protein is CASSPGQSPLNSPLHF. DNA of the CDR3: TGTGCCAGCAGTCCGGGACAGAGCCCGCTGAATTCACCCCTCCACTTT.